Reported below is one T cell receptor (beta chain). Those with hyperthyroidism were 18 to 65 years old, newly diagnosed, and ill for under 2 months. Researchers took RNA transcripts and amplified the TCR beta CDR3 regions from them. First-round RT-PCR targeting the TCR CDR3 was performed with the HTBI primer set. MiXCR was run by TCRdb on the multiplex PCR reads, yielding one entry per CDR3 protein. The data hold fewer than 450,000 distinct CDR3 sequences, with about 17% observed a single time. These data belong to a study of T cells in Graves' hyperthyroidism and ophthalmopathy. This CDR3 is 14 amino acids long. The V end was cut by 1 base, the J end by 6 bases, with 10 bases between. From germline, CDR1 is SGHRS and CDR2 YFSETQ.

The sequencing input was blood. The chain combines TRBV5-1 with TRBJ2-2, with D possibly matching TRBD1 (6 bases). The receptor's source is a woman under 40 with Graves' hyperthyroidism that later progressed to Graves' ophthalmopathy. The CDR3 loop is CASSLLGAPGELFF. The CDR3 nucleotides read TGCGCCAGCAGCTTGTTGGGGGCGCCCGGGGAGCTGTTTTTT.